This T cell receptor (beta chain) was captured by sequencing in a study of T cells in tumors after PD-1 blockade. About the study: Daily vismodegib 150 mg continued in a subset of anti-PD-1-treated patients. Findings and limits, study-wide: Clonal replacement appeared only between pre- and post-treatment samples.

Germline V CDR1 and CDR2: MNHNY, SVGAGI (reference sequence). The CDR3 is made up of 14 amino acids. V lost 4 bases, J lost 7 bases, and 5 bases stayed unmatched. TCRdb keeps only in-frame clones here, not all; method: immunoSEQ multiplex PCR. The repertoire includes some 8,200 clones, approximately 60% of them detected once, and around 13% sits in the top ten. The time point is: second of two post-therapy site-matched biopsies roughly eight weeks apart. This clone occurred once. What it recognizes is unknown. Sequencing was performed on tumor tissue, taken after anti-PD-1 treatment. The TCR originated in a human donor with basal cell carcinoma. V and J are TRBV6-6 and TRBJ2-1; 9 bases are shared with TRBD2. The CDR3 loop is CASSFSGGPNEQFF. CDR3 DNA: TGTGCCAGCAGTTTTAGCGGGGGACCGAATGAGCAGTTCTTC.